This is a list of T cell receptor beta chains from one sample in a study of T-cell reconstitution after alpha-beta-depleted transplantation in children. In TCRdb, the PCR reads were re-called with MiXCR into one record per CDR3 protein. Of about 340,000 distinct CDR3 sequences listed, 10% are singletons. Sequencing was performed on PBMCs from the stem cell graft donor, taken from the stem cell graft. The receptor set was obtained from a human donor who donated a stem cell graft to a child with acute lymphoblastic leukemia. CDR3s include the opening cysteine and the closing phenylalanine or tryptophan. D genes are given only for firm matches. Rows may omit the clone size; those that give it use once, few, many or a size class.

15,TRBV7-9,few,-,TRBJ2-2,CASSLGHGYTGELFF,TGTGCCAGCAGCTTAGGACACGGGTACACCGGGGAGCTGTTTTTT
12,TRBV12-3/TRBV12-4,many,-,TRBJ1-4,CASSLGGEKLFF,TGTGCCAGCAGTTTGGGGGGTGAAAAACTGTTTTTT
13,TRBV4-1,few,-,TRBJ2-1,CASAPGTNNEQFF,TGCGCCAGCGCACCCGGGACCAACAATGAGCAGTTCTTC
14,TRBV5-1,many,-,TRBJ1-1,CASSLDGMNTEAFF,TGCGCCAGCAGCTTGGACGGGATGAACACTGAAGCTTTCTTT
15,TRBV7-9,few,TRBD1,TRBJ2-3,CASSARDRSTDTQYF,TGTGCCAGCAGCGCCCGGGACAGGAGCACAGATACGCAGTATTTT
15,TRBV4-1,-,-,TRBJ1-3,CASSQVTGYRNTIYF,TGCGCCAGCAGCCAAGTTACAGGGTACAGAAACACCATATATTTT
15,TRBV20-1,-,-,TRBJ2-1,CSARGDRANYNEQFF,TGCAGTGCTAGAGGGGATCGAGCCAATTACAATGAGCAGTTCTTC
14,TRBV9,many,-,TRBJ2-7,CASSPTPVGYEQYF,TGTGCCAGCAGCCCAACACCCGTAGGCTACGAGCAGTACTTC
16,TRBV24-1,few,TRBD1,TRBJ2-3,CATSDFGTGNTDTQYF,TGTGCCACCAGTGACTTCGGGACAGGTAACACAGATACGCAGTATTTT
14,TRBV29-1,many,TRBD1,TRBJ2-2,CSARDRRNTGELFF,TGCAGCGCGAGGGACAGGCGGAACACCGGGGAGCTGTTTTTT
15,TRBV27,few,-,TRBJ2-7,CASSLSQILPYEQYF,TGTGCCAGCAGTTTGTCCCAGATCCTACCCTACGAGCAGTACTTC
15,TRBV4-2,few,-,TRBJ2-7,CASSQGGDSSYEQYF,TGTGCCAGCAGCCAAGGGGGGGACAGCTCCTACGAGCAGTACTTC